Detailed here is one T cell receptor (beta chain). The length of the CDR3 is 16 residues. V lost 0 bases and J lost 4, with 14 bases in between. Per germline, CDR1 SGHRS and CDR2 YFSETQ. This entry comes from a study of OX40 agonist ivuxolimab in advanced cancers. Some clones are missing from TCRdb's copy, which holds only in-frame ones; the method was immunoSEQ multiplex PCR. In the table there are about 86,000 clones, 75% to 90% of which are singletons. The material sequenced was CD4+ or CD8+ T cells sorted from blood, taken in a trial of the OX40 agonist ivuxolimab. J is TRBJ2-1 and V is TRBV5-1; tentative D call: TRBD1 (5 bases). The source is an adult with an advanced solid tumor such as melanoma, head and neck, liver or kidney cancer. The CDR3 DNA reads TGCGCCAGCAGCTTGGGGGCAGGGTTGGGTTACAATGAGCAGTTCTTC. This encodes CASSLGAGLGYNEQFF.